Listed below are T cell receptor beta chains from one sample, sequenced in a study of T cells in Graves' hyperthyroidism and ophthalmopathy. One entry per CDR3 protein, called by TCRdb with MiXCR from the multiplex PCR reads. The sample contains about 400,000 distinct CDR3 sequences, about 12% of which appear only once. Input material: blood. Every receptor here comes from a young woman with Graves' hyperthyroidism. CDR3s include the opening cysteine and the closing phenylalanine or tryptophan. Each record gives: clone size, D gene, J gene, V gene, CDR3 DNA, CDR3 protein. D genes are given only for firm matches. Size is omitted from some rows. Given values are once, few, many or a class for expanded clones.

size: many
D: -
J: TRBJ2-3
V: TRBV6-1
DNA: TGTGCCAGCACTGTTTTGACAGCTGATACGCAGTATTTT
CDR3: CASTVLTADTQYF

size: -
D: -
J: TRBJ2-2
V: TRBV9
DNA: TGTGCCAGCAGCCAAGTCCCGGCTAACACCGGGGAGCTGTTTTTT
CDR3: CASSQVPANTGELFF

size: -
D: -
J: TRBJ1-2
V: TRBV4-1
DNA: TGCGCCAGCAGCCAAGGTCCTTCTGTGGGGCACCCCTTTTCTCGCTATGGCTACACCTTC
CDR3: CASSQGPSVGHPFSRYGYTF

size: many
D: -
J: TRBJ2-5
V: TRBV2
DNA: TGTGCCAGCAGGCCTCCAAAGGGGGTAGGGTGGCAAGAGACCCAGTACTTC
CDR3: CASRPPKGVGWQETQYF

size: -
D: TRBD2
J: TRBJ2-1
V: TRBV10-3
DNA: TGTGCCATCAGTGCTCGCTTAGCGGGCTCTTACAATGAGCAGTTCTTC
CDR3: CAISARLAGSYNEQFF

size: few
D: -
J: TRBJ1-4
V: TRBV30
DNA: TGTGCCTGGAGTGCATTACAGGACACCCTTTTCGGTGAAAAACTGTTTTTT
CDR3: CAWSALQDTLFGEKLFF

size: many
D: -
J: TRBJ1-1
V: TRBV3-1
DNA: TGTGCCAGCAGCCATGACGGTGAAGCTTTCTTT
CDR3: CASSHDGEAFF

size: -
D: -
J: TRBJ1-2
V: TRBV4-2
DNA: TGTGCCAGCAGCCAACCCGACAACAACTATGGCTACACCTTC
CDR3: CASSQPDNNYGYTF

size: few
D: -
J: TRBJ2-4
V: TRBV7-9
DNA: TGTGCCAGCAGCTTAGGGTCCTTAGCCAAAAACATTCAGTACTTC
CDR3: CASSLGSLAKNIQYF

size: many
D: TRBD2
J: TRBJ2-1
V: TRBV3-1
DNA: TGTGCCAGCAGCCAAGTCCGCGGACTAGCGGGAGTAGGGGATGAGCAGTTCTTC
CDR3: CASSQVRGLAGVGDEQFF

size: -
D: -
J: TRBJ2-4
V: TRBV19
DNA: TGTGCCAGTAGTACGGGTCTAGCCAAAAACATTCAGTACTTC
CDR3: CASSTGLAKNIQYF

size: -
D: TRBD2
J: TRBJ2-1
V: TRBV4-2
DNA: TGTGCCAGCAGCCAAGCGTCTAGCGGGGGAACCGAGCAGTTCTTC
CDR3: CASSQASSGGTEQFF